Below, one T cell receptor (beta chain) is given with its context. The data are from a study of blood T cell repertoires in COVID-19. Clones were read by immunoSEQ multiplex PCR, and TCRdb kept only the in-frame ones, dropping some. The sample carries about 140,000 clones, almost 90% recorded once. Germline V gives CDR1 MDHEN, CDR2 SYDVKM. This CDR3 contains 15 residues. V shed 3 bases and J shed 2 bases, with 14 bases lying between them. Sequencing was carried out using peripheral blood. This TCR derives from a woman between 55 and 75 years old with acute or convalescent COVID-19. This chain links TRBV28 with TRBJ2-7, with a weak D call TRBD2 (5 bases). The CDR3 nucleotides are TGTGCCAGCAGTTTTAGAGGGCCCAGTACCTACGAGCAGTACTTC. Amino acid sequence: CASSFRGPSTYEQYF.